These T cell receptor beta chains were read from a single sample in a study of blood T cell repertoires in COVID-19. Method: immunoSEQ multiplex PCR; TCRdb's copy keeps in-frame clones and lacks some. The sample lists about 130,000 clones, 70% to 85% seen once, with 9.5% to 15% in the top ten. Material for sequencing was peripheral blood. The source of these receptors is a woman in her sixties with acute or convalescent COVID-19. CDR3s leave out the opening cysteine and the closing phenylalanine or tryptophan.

j_gene,v_gene,CDR3aa
TRBJ1-1,TRBV6-5,ASSLQYLNTEAF
TRBJ1-5,TRBV19,ASSVDSGSNQPQH
TRBJ1-1,TRBV10-3,AISESVRGITEAF
TRBJ1-5,TRBV12-3/TRBV12-4,ASSLTQPQH
TRBJ1-4,TRBV5-1,ASSSLGQGWGPSTNEKLF
TRBJ2-7,TRBV18,ASSPGIRGSYEQY
TRBJ1-4,TRBV7-9,ASSPGTAANEKLF
TRBJ2-1,TRBV19,ASSIIGVRNNEQF
TRBJ1-1,TRBV2,ASSAFLNTEAF
TRBJ2-7,TRBV6-5,ASRHRGSIYEQY
TRBJ1-5,TRBV7-2,ASSFSDSGNQPQH
TRBJ1-1,TRBV5-4,ASRGQGFDEAF
TRBJ1-1,TRBV24-1,ATSDFRQEAF
TRBJ2-7,TRBV2,ASSERAYEQY
TRBJ1-5,TRBV21-1,ASSDNYSNQPQH
TRBJ1-6,TRBV3-1/TRBV3-2,ASSQFLQGGYNSPLH
TRBJ1-2,TRBV19,ASTPRGQGYGYT
TRBJ1-5,TRBV24-1,ATSDGRGLNQPQH
TRBJ1-6,TRBV19,ASSPDRGSYNSPLH
TRBJ1-1,TRBV30,AWSVGGTF
TRBJ1-2,TRBV5-1,ASSENYGYT
TRBJ1-1,TRBV7-9,ASSDPFSGGHTEAF
TRBJ2-7,TRBV5-1,ASSLDGQGVHEQY
TRBJ2-1,TRBV7-9,ASSLVATGEQF
TRBJ1-6,TRBV30,AWRGWSVGQDNNSPLH
TRBJ1-1,TRBV2,ASRIPGTEAF
TRBJ2-1,TRBV10-2,ASIGPSGQGFYNEQF
TRBJ2-1,TRBV20-1,SASGEFVLNEQF
TRBJ1-4,TRBV4-1,ASSNYYTTNEKLF
TRBJ1-1,TRBV4-2,ASSPRLLAGNTEAF
TRBJ2-1,TRBV5-5,ASSPSGQTYNEQF
TRBJ1-1,TRBV5-1,ASSPPGVDTEAF
TRBJ1-6,TRBV5-5,ASSLVPSSYNSPLH
TRBJ1-2,TRBV30,AIRQRTYGYT
TRBJ2-3,TRBV9,ASSVSGVGLDTQY
TRBJ1-2,TRBV27,ASGGDRGYT
TRBJ2-2,TRBV4-2,ASSQVWASGGEELF
TRBJ1-4,TRBV6-2/TRBV6-3,ASSYSVTANEKLF
TRBJ1-4,TRBV9,ASTPTGVNEKLF
TRBJ2-2,TRBV4-2,ASSQAYLSHTGELF
TRBJ1-1,TRBV6-5,ASRAGTLTEAF
TRBJ1-6,TRBV7-2,ASSLGGRSPLH
TRBJ1-6,TRBV5-6,ASSLASNSPLH
TRBJ1-1,TRBV5-4,ASSFVNTEAF
TRBJ1-2,TRBV6-2/TRBV6-3,ASSYGVGANYGYT